Below, one T cell receptor (beta chain) is given with its context. The data derive from a study of blood T cell repertoires in COVID-19. Overall study context: Some COVID-19 samples were acute and others convalescent; all came from the United States, Italy and Spain. PBMCs, B-cell-depleted T cells, or T cells provided the cDNA or gDNA that made up the material.

V gave up 5 bases and J gave up 5 bases, with 10 bases separating them. The CDR3 is 13 amino acids. Original methodology: Reference gene primers were amplified, and this amplification served to estimate nucleated cell counts. Sequencing used immunoSEQ multiplex PCR; TCRdb keeps in-frame clones, though not all of them. V and J calls and clone size come straight from that table; D and trimming were deduced from the DNA. The sample shows 260,000 or so clones, about four fifths of them seen only once. Sequences were obtained from peripheral blood. The sequence was collected from an elderly man with acute or convalescent COVID-19. The V gene is TRBV12-3 or TRBV12-4, the J gene TRBJ1-5; the D gene is possibly TRBD1 (5 bases). The CDR3, as DNA: TGTGCCAGCAGTCTGGACACGTATCAGCCCCAGCATTTT. This gives the protein CASSLDTYQPQHF.